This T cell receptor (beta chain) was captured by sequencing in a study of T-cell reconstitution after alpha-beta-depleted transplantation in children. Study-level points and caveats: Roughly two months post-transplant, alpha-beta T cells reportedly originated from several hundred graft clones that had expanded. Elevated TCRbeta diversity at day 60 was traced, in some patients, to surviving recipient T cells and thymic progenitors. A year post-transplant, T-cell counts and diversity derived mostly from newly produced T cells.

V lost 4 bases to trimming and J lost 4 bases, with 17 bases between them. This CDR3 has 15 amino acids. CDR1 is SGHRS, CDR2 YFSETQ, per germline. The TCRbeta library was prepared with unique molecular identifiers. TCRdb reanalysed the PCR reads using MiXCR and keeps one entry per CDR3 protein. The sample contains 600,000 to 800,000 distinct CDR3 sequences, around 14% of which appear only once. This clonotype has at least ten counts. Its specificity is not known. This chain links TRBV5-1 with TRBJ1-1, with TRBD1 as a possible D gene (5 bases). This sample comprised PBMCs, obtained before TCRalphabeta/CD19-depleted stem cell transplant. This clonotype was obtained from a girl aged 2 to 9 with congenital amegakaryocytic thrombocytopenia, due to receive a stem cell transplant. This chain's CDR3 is CASSLLGRGGTEAFF. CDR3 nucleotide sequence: TGCGCCAGCAGCCTTCTCGGTCGTGGGGGCACTGAAGCTTTCTTT.